These 25 T cell receptor beta chains originate from one sample sequenced in a study of OX40 agonist ivuxolimab in advanced cancers. Here immunoSEQ multiplex PCR was the method, and the copy in TCRdb shows in-frame clones only, minus some. The repertoire includes 60,000 or so clones, around 85% of them detected once, and approximately 0.92% sits in the top ten. This material consisted of CD4+ or CD8+ T cells sorted from blood, taken in a trial of the OX40 agonist ivuxolimab. These receptor sequences come from an adult with an advanced solid tumor such as melanoma, head and neck, liver or kidney cancer.

The chain uses TRBV27 and TRBJ2-1, with TRBD2 as a possible D gene (6 bases). The CDR3 covers 13 residues. Germline assignment: CDR1 MNHEY and CDR2 SMNVEV (reference sequence). The germline V and J ends were trimmed by 3 bases and 6 bases, with 9 bases remaining between them. The CDR3 spells CASSLTSRNEQFF. The CDR3 DNA is TGTGCCAGCAGTTTGACTAGTCGCAATGAGCAGTTCTTC.

The V gene is TRBV9, the J gene TRBJ2-1, with D possibly TRBD2 on 5 matching bases. Trimming pared 0 bases from V and 4 bases from J, leaving 11 bases between. CDR3 length: 15 amino acids. Germline V lookup: CDR1 SGDLS, CDR2 YYNGEE. The CDR3 DNA sequence: TGTGCCAGCAGCGTAGTACCTAGCACTTACAATGAGCAGTTCTTC. Its protein is CASSVVPSTYNEQFF.

The J gene is TRBJ2-1, the V gene TRBV5-8; D remains ambiguous. Per the germline V gene, CDR1 is SGHTS and CDR2 is YDEGEE. V shed 0 bases and J shed 0 bases, with 4 bases lying between them. CDR3 length: 14 residues. In DNA form, the CDR3 reads TGTGCCAGCAGCTTGGATAGCTCCTACAATGAGCAGTTCTTC. Residues: CASSLDSSYNEQFF.

The chain employs TRBV5-6 and TRBJ1-4, with 7 nucleotides matching TRBD1. The junction had 7 bases not matched to a gene; V was cut back by 6 bases and J by 2 bases. Germline V gene lookup returns CDR1 SGHDT and CDR2 YYEEEE. The CDR3 has 15 amino acids. The CDR3 sequence is CASKGALSTNEKLFF. Here the CDR3 DNA reads TGTGCCAGCAAGGGGGCATTGTCGACTAATGAAAAACTGTTTTTT. The full variable domain, in which reference TRBV5-6 and TRBJ1-4 provide the parts outside the CDR3, is DAGVTQSPTHLIKTRGQQVTLRCSPKSGHDTVSWYQQALGQGPQFIFQYYEEEERQRGNFPDRFSGHQFPNYSSELNVNALLLGDSALYLCASKGALSTNEKLFFGSGTQLSVL.

The chain has TRBV25-1 and TRBJ2-3; 9 nucleotides match TRBD2. J lost 4 bases, V lost 11 bases, and 4 bases had no gene match. The CDR3 is 12 amino acids. Germline V gene lookup returns CDR1 MGHDK and CDR2 SYGVNS. CDR3 region: CASRTSADTQYF. The CDR3 DNA follows: TGTGCCTCGCGGACTAGCGCAGATACGCAGTATTTT. Supplemented by reference TRBV25-1 and TRBJ2-3, the full variable domain reads EADIYQTPRYLVIGTGKKITLECSQTMGHDKMYWYQQDPGMELHLIHYSYGVNSTEKGDLSSESTVSRIRTEHFPLTLESARPSHTSQYLCASRTSADTQYFGPGTRLTVL.

In this sample, this clone turned up a few times. The rearrangement uses TRBV19 and TRBJ1-5; 7 bases align to TRBD1. The CDR3 spans 16 residues. Germline V gene sequence: CDR1 LNHDA, CDR2 SQIVND (reference sequence). V dropped 5 bases and J dropped 4; count of bases not matched to a gene: 11. CDR3 DNA: TGTGCCAGTAGTTCAAGGGTACAGGGACAGAATCAGCCCCAGCATTTT. It codes for CASSSRVQGQNQPQHF.

The V and J genes are TRBV5-1 and TRBJ2-7, with 7 bases that match TRBD1. Germline-derived CDR1 and CDR2 are SGHRS and YFSETQ. J gave up 4 bases and V 0 bases, and 10 bases lay outside the gene matches. This CDR3 has 16 amino acids. This CDR3 is CASSLGTGAPGYEQYF. The DNA of the CDR3 is TGCGCCAGCAGCTTGGGGACAGGTGCGCCAGGTTACGAGCAGTACTTC.

The chain combines TRBV30 with TRBJ1-5; weak D call: TRBD1 (5 bases). V lost 0 bases and J lost 2, with 8 bases in between. CDR3 size: 14 residues. CDR1 GTSNPN and CDR2 SVGIG come from the germline V gene (reference sequence). CDR3 loop: CAWSVGDGNQPQHF. The CDR3 DNA follows: TGTGCCTGGAGTGTAGGGGACGGCAATCAGCCCCAGCATTTT.

The chain has TRBV5-1 and TRBJ1-6, with unresolved D. In germline, CDR1 is SGHRS, CDR2 YFSETQ. Trimming shortened V by 7 bases and J by 9 bases, and 20 bases separated the two germline ends. The length of the CDR3 is 15 residues. The CDR3 loop reads CASAKKSGDFSPLHF. The CDR3 DNA reads as TGCGCCAGCGCAAAGAAGAGTGGGGATTTTTCACCCCTCCACTTT.

The rearrangement uses TRBV5-1 and TRBJ2-7; D is possibly TRBD2 (7 bases). The length of the CDR3 is 15 residues. From germline, CDR1 is SGHRS and CDR2 YFSETQ. V was trimmed by 1 base and J by 1 base, leaving 12 bases between them. The CDR3 sequence is CASSLNREGSYEQYF. CDR3 coding DNA: TGCGCCAGCAGCTTGAACAGGGAGGGATCCTACGAGCAGTACTTC.

Note on this clone: Sequence at one end of the junction differs from germline and may be a read error. Different DNA sequences within this sample yield the same CDR3. The chain couples TRBV7-7 to TRBJ1-1; D is ambiguous. Germline CDR1 SSHAT, CDR2 FNYEAQ (reference sequence). The CDR3 loop spans 13 amino acids. The DNA of the CDR3 is TGTGCTAGCAGCTTGGTCCTGGACACTGAAGCTTTCTTT. Translated: CASSLVLDTEAFF.

The rearrangement joins TRBV7-9 to TRBJ2-7; no clear D gene. Between the trimmed V and J ends, which lost 2 bases and 5 bases, there was a span of 10 bases. This CDR3 is built from 13 residues. CDR1 is SEHNR and CDR2 is FQNEAQ in the germline V gene (reference sequence). Here the CDR3 DNA reads TGTGCCAGCAGCTTAAACGCGCAAAACGAGCAGTACTTC. Amino acid sequence: CASSLNAQNEQYF.

The rearrangement joins TRBV23-1 to TRBJ1-2, with D tentatively TRBD1 (6 bases). TRBV23-1 is an ORF for which the function is uncertain. Trimming shortened V by 4 bases and J by 4 bases, and 16 bases separated the two germline ends. CDR3 size: 15 residues. The CDR3: CASSRGRGEGYGYTF. CDR3 in DNA: TGCGCCAGCAGTCGCGGCAGGGGTGAGGGCTATGGCTACACCTTC.

The chain carries TRBV27 and TRBJ2-7; D is tentatively TRBD1 or TRBD2 (5 bases each). The germline V and J ends were trimmed by 0 bases and 2 bases, with 8 bases remaining between them. The V gene's germline CDR1 is MNHEY and CDR2 SMNVEV (reference sequence). This CDR3 has 14 amino acids. This CDR3 is CASSLSRGPYEQYF. The CDR3 nucleotides read TGTGCCAGCAGTTTATCACGGGGACCCTACGAGCAGTACTTC.

This clone was picked up a small number of times. The chain joins TRBV4-1 to TRBJ2-7; the D call may be TRBD1 or TRBD2 (5 bases each). Germline loops: CDR1 MGHRA, CDR2 YSYEKL. This CDR3 contains 16 residues. Between the trimmed V and J ends, which lost 3 bases and 0 bases, there was a span of 15 bases. For the CDR3, the DNA is TGCGCCAGCAGCCAGAAGAGGGGCCAAAGCTCCTACGAGCAGTACTTC. Protein product: CASSQKRGQSSYEQYF.

The J gene is TRBJ1-1, the V gene TRBV7-8, with 9 positions matching TRBD1. J was trimmed by 5 bases and V by 5 bases; bases with no gene match: 6. The CDR3 has 14 residues. Per germline, CDR1 SGHVS and CDR2 FQNEAQ. Written as DNA, the CDR3 is TGTGCCAGCAGCCAACACAGGGGGCGGACTGAAGCTTTCTTT. Translating it yields CASSQHRGRTEAFF.

Only a few counts were recorded for this clone. The J gene is TRBJ1-3, the V gene TRBV6-5; perhaps TRBD1 as D (6 bases). V was shortened by 7 bases and J by 4 bases, with 14 bases between the two germline ends. The CDR3 sequence is 14 residues long. Germline CDR1 reads MNHEY; CDR2 reads SVGAGI. The CDR3: CASTNGGPGNTIYF. In DNA, the CDR3 is TGTGCCAGCACCAACGGGGGGCCCGGAAACACCATATATTTT.

This sequence joins TRBV7-6 and TRBJ1-2, with 7 bases that match TRBD1. Germline CDR1 and CDR2: SGHVS and FNYEAQ. The J segment lost 5 bases and the V segment lost 1 base, leaving 1 base of the junction unmatched. This CDR3 contains 13 residues. The chain's CDR3 is CASSLDRGYGYTF. The CDR3 nucleotides are TGTGCCAGCAGCTTAGACAGGGGATATGGCTACACCTTC.

This clone appeared once. The chain couples TRBV5-5 to TRBJ1-5; no firm D call. V gave up 0 bases and J gave up 4 bases, with 14 bases separating them. This CDR3 has 16 residues. Germline CDR1 SGHKS, CDR2 YYEKEE (reference sequence). The CDR3 bases are TGTGCCAGCAGCTTGGCTTATTCCCCTACGAATCAGCCCCAGCATTTT. Protein: CASSLAYSPTNQPQHF. The entire variable domain, with the rest obtained from reference TRBV5-5 and TRBJ1-5, is as follows: DAGVTQSPTHLIKTRGQQVTLRCSPISGHKSVSWYQQVLGQGPQFIFQYYEKEERGRGNFPDRFSARQFPNYSSELNVNALLLGDSALYLCASSLAYSPTNQPQHFGDGTRLSIL.

The chain combines TRBV5-6 with TRBJ2-6, with TRBD1 identical over 8 bases. From germline, CDR1 is SGHDT and CDR2 YYEEEE. The CDR3 covers 17 residues. J was trimmed by 2 bases and V by 2 bases; bases with no gene match: 6. The DNA for the CDR3 is TGTGCCAGCAGCTTCCAGGGGGCTGGTACTGGGGCCAACGTCCTGACTTTC. Its protein is CASSFQGAGTGANVLTF.

This clone has a handful of counts. V and J are TRBV29-1 and TRBJ1-1, with unresolved D. V lost 4 bases and J lost 10, with 13 bases in between. Germline V lookup: CDR1 SQVTM, CDR2 ANQGSEA. This CDR3 is built from 11 residues. Here the CDR3 reads CSVATPWGAFF. The CDR3 coding sequence is TGCAGCGTTGCCACTCCATGGGGAGCTTTCTTT. Together with reference TRBV29-1 and TRBJ1-1, the CDR3 gives the full variable domain: SAVISQKPSRDICQRGTSLTIQCQVDSQVTMMFWYRQQPGQSLTLIATANQGSEATYESGFVIDKFPISRPNLTFSTLTVSNMSPEDSSIYLCSVATPWGAFFGQGTRLTVV.

The V gene is TRBV19, the J gene TRBJ1-2, with D unclear. V was cut by 5 bases and J by 1 base, with 11 bases left in between. The germline V gene has CDR1 LNHDA and CDR2 SQIVND (reference sequence). The CDR3 sequence is 14 residues long. CDR3 loop: CASSGGYLNYGYTF. The CDR3 nucleotides read TGTGCCAGTAGTGGCGGGTATCTTAACTATGGCTACACCTTC.

The chain has TRBV5-4 and TRBJ2-5; the match to TRBD2 covers 13 bases. This CDR3 is 16 amino acids long. CDR1 and CDR2 (germline): SGHNT, YYREEE (reference sequence). After removal of 4 bases from V and 4 bases from J, the junction contained 7 bases not matched to a gene. The CDR3 protein is CASSLLGLAGAETQYF. The CDR3 DNA is TGTGCCAGCAGCCTGCTCGGACTAGCGGGAGCAGAGACCCAGTACTTC.

This chain connects TRBV29-1 to TRBJ1-1, with D tentatively TRBD1 (5 bases). The CDR3 totals 11 residues. The germline V gene has CDR1 SQVTM and CDR2 ANQGSEA. CDR3 loop: CRGGVGAEAFF. The CDR3 coding sequence is TGCAGGGGAGGAGTGGGGGCTGAAGCTTTCTTT.

The chain joins TRBV6-5 to TRBJ1-1, with D tentatively TRBD1 (5 bases). The CDR3 is 14 amino acids. Germline V lookup: CDR1 MNHEY, CDR2 SVGAGI. Trimming removed 4 bases at V and 4 bases at J, with 13 bases between. The DNA for the CDR3 is TGTGCCAGCAGTTTTCGGGGGACGGGCACTGAAGCTTTCTTT. This sequence encodes CASSFRGTGTEAFF.